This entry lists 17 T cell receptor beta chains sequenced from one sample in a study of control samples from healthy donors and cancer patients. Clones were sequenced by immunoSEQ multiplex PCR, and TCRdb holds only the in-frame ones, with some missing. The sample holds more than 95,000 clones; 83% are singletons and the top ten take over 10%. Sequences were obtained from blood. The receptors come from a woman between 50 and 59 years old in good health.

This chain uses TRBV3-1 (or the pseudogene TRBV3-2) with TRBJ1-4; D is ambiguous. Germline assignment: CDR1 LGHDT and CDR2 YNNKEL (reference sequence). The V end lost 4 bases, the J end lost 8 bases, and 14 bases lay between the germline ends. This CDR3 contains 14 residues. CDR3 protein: CASSLGFKKEKLFF. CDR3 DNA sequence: TGTGCCAGCAGCCTCGGGTTTAAAAAAGAAAAACTGTTTTTT.

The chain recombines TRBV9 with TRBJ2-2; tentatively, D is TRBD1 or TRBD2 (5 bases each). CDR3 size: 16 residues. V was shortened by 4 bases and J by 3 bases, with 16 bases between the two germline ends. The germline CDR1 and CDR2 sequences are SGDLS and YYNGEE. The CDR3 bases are TGTGCCAGCAGCCCAGGGTGGGGGTCGGACACCGGGGAGCTGTTTTTT. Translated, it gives CASSPGWGSDTGELFF.

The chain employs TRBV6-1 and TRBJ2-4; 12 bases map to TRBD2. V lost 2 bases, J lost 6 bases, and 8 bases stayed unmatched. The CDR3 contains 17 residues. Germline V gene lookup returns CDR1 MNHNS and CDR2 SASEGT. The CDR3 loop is CASSEWETSGRRNIQYF. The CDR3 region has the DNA TGTGCCAGCAGTGAATGGGAGACTAGCGGGAGAAGAAACATTCAGTACTTC.

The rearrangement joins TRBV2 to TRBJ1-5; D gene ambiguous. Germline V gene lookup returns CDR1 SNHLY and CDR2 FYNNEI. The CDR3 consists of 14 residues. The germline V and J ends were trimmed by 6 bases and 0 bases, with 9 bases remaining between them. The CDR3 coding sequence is TGTGCCAGCAGCGCACAAAATAGCAATCAGCCCCAGCATTTT. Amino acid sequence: CASSAQNSNQPQHF.

The CDR3 reads CASRVRTTDSGQPQHF. In DNA form, the CDR3 reads TGTGCCAGCAGGGTGAGGACGACAGATTCAGGTCAGCCCCAGCATTTT. This chain uses TRBV2 with TRBJ1-5; TRBD1 is a possible D gene (5 bases). Trimming cost V 6 bases and J 6 bases, with 21 bases left between them. This CDR3 has 16 amino acids. Germline assignment: CDR1 SNHLY and CDR2 FYNNEI.

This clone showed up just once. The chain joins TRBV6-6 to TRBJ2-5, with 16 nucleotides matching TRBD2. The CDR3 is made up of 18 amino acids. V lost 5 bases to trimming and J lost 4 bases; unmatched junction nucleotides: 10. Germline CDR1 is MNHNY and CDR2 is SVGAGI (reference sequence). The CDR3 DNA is TGTGCCAGCAGTCCGGGACTAGCGGGGGGGCTGGTGGGAGAGACCCAGTACTTC. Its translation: CASSPGLAGGLVGETQYF.

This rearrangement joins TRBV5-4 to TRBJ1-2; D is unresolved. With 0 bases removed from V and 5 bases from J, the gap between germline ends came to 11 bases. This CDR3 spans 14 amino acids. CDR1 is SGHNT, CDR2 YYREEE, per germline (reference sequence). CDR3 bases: TGTGCCAGCAGCTTGGCCGGGTCTGGTTATGGCTACACCTTC. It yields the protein CASSLAGSGYGYTF.

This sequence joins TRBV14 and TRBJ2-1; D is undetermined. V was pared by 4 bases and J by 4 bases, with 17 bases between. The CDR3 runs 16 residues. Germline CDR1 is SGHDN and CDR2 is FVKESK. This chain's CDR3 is CASSLGIGSIYNEQFF. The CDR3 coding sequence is TGTGCCAGCAGCCTAGGTATCGGGTCAATTTACAATGAGCAGTTCTTC.

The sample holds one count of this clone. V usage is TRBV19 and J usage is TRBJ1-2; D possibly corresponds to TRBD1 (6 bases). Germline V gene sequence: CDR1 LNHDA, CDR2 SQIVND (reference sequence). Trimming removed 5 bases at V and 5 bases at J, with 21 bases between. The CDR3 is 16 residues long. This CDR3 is CASSQGRGGELYGYTF. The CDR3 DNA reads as TGTGCCAGTAGTCAGGGGAGGGGCGGAGAGCTTTATGGCTACACCTTC.

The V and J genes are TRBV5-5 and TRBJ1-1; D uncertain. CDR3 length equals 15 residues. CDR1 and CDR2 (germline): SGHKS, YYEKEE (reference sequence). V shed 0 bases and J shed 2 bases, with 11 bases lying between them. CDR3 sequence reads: CASSLVWGENTEAFF. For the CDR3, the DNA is TGTGCCAGCAGCTTGGTGTGGGGTGAAAACACTGAAGCTTTCTTT.

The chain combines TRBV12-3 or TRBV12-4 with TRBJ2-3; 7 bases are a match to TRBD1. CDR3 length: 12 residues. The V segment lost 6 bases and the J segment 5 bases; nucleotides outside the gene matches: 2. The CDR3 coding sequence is TGTGCCAGCAGCGGACAGGTAGATACGCAGTATTTT. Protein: CASSGQVDTQYF.

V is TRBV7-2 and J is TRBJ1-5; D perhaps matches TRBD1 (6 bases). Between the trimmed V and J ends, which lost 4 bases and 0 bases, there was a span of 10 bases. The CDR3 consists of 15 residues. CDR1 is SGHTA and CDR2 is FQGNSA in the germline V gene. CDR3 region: CASSSQGYSNQPQHF. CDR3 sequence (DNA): TGTGCCAGCAGCTCACAGGGCTATAGCAATCAGCCCCAGCATTTT.

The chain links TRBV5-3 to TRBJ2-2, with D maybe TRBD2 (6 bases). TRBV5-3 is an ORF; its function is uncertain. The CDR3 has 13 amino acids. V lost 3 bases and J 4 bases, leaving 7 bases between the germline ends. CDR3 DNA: TGTGCCAGAAGCTCGGGACTCACCGGGGAGCTGTTTTTT. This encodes CARSSGLTGELFF.

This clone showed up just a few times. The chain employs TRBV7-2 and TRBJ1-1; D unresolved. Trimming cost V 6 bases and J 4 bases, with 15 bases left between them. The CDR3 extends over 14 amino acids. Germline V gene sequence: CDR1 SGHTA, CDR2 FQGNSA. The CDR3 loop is CASRLRVFSTEAFF. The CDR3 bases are TGTGCCAGCAGGCTGAGGGTTTTTAGCACTGAAGCTTTCTTT.

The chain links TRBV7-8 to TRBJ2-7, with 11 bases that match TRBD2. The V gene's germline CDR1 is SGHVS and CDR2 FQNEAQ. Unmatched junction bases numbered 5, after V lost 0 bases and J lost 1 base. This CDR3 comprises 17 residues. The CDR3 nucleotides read TGTGCCAGCAGCTTAGCGCTAGCGGGAGGCCAATCCTACGAGCAGTACTTC. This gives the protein CASSLALAGGQSYEQYF.

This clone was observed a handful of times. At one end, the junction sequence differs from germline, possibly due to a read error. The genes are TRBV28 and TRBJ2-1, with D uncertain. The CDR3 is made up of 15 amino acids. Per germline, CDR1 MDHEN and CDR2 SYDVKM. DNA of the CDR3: TGTGCCAGCAGTCGGAGTAGAAGCTCCTACAATGAGCGGTTCTTC. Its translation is CASSRSRSSYNERFF.

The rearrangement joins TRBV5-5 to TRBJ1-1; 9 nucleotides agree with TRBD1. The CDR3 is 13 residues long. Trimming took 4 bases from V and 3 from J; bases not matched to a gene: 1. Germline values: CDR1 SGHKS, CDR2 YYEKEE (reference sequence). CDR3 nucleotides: TGTGCCAGCAGCAGACAGGGGGACACTGAAGCTTTCTTT. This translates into CASSRQGDTEAFF.